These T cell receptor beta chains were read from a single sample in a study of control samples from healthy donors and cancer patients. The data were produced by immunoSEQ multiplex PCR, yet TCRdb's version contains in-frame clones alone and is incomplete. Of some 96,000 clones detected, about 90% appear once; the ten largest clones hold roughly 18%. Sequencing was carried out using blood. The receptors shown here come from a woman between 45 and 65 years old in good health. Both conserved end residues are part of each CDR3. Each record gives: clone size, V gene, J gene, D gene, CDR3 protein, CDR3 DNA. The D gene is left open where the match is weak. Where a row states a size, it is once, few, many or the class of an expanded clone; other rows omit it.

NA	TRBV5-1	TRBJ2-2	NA	CASSSDPHTGELFF	TGCGCCAGCAGCTCGGACCCCCACACCGGGGAGCTGTTTTTT
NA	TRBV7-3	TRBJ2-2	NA	CASSLGTTSAGELFF	TGTGCCAGCAGCTTAGGGACCACGAGCGCCGGGGAGCTGTTTTTT
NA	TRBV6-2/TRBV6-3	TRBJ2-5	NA	CASSFGPEETQYF	TGTGCCAGCAGTTTCGGGCCCGAAGAGACCCAGTACTTC
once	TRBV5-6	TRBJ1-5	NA	CASSSSGALIYSNQPQHF	TGTGCCAGCAGCTCCTCGGGGGCCCTGATTTATAGCAATCAGCCCCAGCATTTT
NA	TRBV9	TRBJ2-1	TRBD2	CASSELGGGSSYNEQFF	TGTGCCAGCAGCGAACTGGGCGGGGGGAGCTCCTACAATGAGCAGTTCTTC
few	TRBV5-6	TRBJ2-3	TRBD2	CASSIGLAGITDTQYF	TGTGCCAGCAGCATCGGACTAGCGGGAATCACAGATACGCAGTATTTT
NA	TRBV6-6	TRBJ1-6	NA	CASSPQGNNSPLHF	TGTGCCAGCAGTCCCCAAGGAAATAATTCACCCCTCCACTTT
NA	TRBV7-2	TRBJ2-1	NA	CASSRPKPGDEQFF	TGTGCCAGCAGCCGCCCAAAACCGGGCGATGAGCAGTTCTTC
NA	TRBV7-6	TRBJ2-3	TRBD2	CASRPLAGATDTQYF	TGTGCCAGCAGACCACTAGCGGGGGCCACAGATACGCAGTATTTT
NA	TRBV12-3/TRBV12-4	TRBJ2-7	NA	CASSLVIDEQYF	TGTGCCAGCAGTTTAGTTATAGACGAGCAGTACTTC
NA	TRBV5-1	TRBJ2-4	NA	CASSGGPDQYF	TGCGCCAGCAGCGGGGGCCCTGATCAGTACTTC